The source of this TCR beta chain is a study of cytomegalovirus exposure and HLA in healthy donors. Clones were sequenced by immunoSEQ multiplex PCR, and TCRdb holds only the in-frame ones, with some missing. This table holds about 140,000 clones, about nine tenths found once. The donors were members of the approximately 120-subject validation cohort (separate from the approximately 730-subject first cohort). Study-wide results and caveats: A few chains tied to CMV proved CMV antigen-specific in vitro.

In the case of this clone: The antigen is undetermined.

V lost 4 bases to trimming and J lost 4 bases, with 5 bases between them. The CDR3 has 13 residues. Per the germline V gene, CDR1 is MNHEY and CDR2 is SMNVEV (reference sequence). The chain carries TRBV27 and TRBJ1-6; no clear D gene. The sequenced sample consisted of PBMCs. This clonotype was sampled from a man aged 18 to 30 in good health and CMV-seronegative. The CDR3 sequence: CASSSQYNSPLHF. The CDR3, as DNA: TGTGCCAGCAGTTCACAGTATAATTCACCCCTCCACTTT.